Listed here is a single T cell receptor beta chain. Antigen unknown. The sample comes from a study of shared clonotypes between healthy human individuals. Study-wide context: The composition of the donors was a couple of women and a few men aged 18 to 49. Overall study results and limits: Expectations were that clonotype sharing among donors would be affected by sequencing depth. Generation probabilities of non-shared clonotypes were lower (relative to those shared by all four donors).

This CDR3 contains 15 residues. Germline CDR1 is MNHNS and CDR2 is SASEGT. V trimming: 4 bases; J trimming: 1 base; junction bases outside the gene matches: 7. Profiling relied on immunoSEQ multiplex PCR, and the TCRdb table lists in-frame clones only, not all of them. The sample holds 2 million to 2.5 million clones, under 95% seen once. This clonotype was sampled from a man between 18 and 29 years old in good health. Some clones in this sample may be carry-over from other donors' samples. The rearrangement links TRBV6-1 to TRBJ2-7, with 7 nucleotides matching TRBD1. What was sequenced was naive CD4+ T cells from PBMCs. Subset: CD45RA+ positively selected. For the CDR3, the DNA is TGTGCCAGCAGTGGCCCGACAGGGTTTTCCTACGAGCAGTACTTC. Amino acids: CASSGPTGFSYEQYF.